Shown below are 15 T cell receptor beta chains from a single sample sequenced in a study of blood T cell repertoires in COVID-19. Clones were sequenced by immunoSEQ multiplex PCR, and TCRdb holds only the in-frame ones, with some missing. Found here are 350,000 to 450,000 clones, 89% of them singletons; the top ten hold 1% to 1.5%. Sequences were obtained from peripheral blood. These receptors all stem from a man aged 40-49 years with acute or convalescent COVID-19.

The J gene is TRBJ1-5, the V gene TRBV19; 7 nucleotides agree with TRBD1. Germline CDR1 LNHDA, CDR2 SQIVND (reference sequence). J was trimmed by 5 bases and V by 4 bases; bases with no gene match: 5. CDR3 length equals 14 residues. The CDR3 coding sequence is TGTGCCAGTAGTACTCCGGGACAGCATCAGCCCCAGCATTTT. Translated, it gives CASSTPGQHQPQHF.

V gene TRBV14 combines with J gene TRBJ2-2; D call uncertain. Between the trimmed V and J ends, which lost 1 base and 8 bases, there was a span of 11 bases. This CDR3 is 14 amino acids long. Germline CDR1 SGHDN, CDR2 FVKESK. The CDR3 region has the DNA TGTGCCAGCAGCCAAGTCTGGGCCGCGGGGGAGCTGTTTTTT. Amino acid sequence: CASSQVWAAGELFF.

The chain has TRBV4-1 and TRBJ1-4; weak D call: TRBD1 (6 bases). Germline CDR1 is MGHRA and CDR2 is YSYEKL. Between the trimmed V and J ends, which lost 4 bases and 10 bases, there was a span of 19 bases. The CDR3 is made up of 15 amino acids. The CDR3 bases are TGCGCCAGCAGCCTCTCGTCGGGGGGCGGTGGAAAACTGTTTTTT. The encoded protein is CASSLSSGGGGKLFF.

The chain employs TRBV28 and TRBJ1-5; 7 bases fit TRBD1. J was trimmed by 2 bases and V by 5 bases; bases with no gene match: 6. This CDR3 is 15 amino acids long. Germline V gene sequence: CDR1 MDHEN, CDR2 SYDVKM. CDR3 DNA sequence: TGTGCCAGCAGTACCCAGGGGGTGGGCAATCAGCCCCAGCATTTT. Its translation is CASSTQGVGNQPQHF.

The chain carries TRBV28 and TRBJ1-1, with TRBD1 as a possible D gene (6 bases). Germline values: CDR1 MDHEN, CDR2 SYDVKM. Trimming removed 3 bases at V and 9 bases at J, with 14 bases between. This CDR3 is 13 amino acids long. The CDR3 nucleotides read TGTGCCAGCAGTTTGTTTTCACAGGGACAAGCTTTCTTT. Protein: CASSLFSQGQAFF.

The chain recombines TRBV2 with TRBJ1-6, with TRBD1 as a possible D gene (5 bases). In germline, CDR1 is SNHLY, CDR2 FYNNEI. The CDR3 extends over 13 amino acids. Trimming removed 6 bases at V and 5 bases at J, with 8 bases between. As DNA, the CDR3 is TGTGCCAGCAGGGCAGGGCATAATTCACCCCTCCACTTT. Translating it yields CASRAGHNSPLHF.

The rearrangement joins TRBV6-2 or TRBV6-3 to TRBJ1-5, with 9 nucleotides matching TRBD1. The germline V gene has CDR1 MNHEY and CDR2 SVGEGT. The CDR3 contains 16 residues. Germline trimming cut 5 bases from V and 3 bases from J; bases unmatched to any gene: 8. CDR3 nucleotide sequence: TGTGCCAGCAGTGGACAGGGGCTTGGGCCCAATCAGCCCCAGCATTTT. This codes for CASSGQGLGPNQPQHF.

V usage is TRBV10-1 and J usage is TRBJ1-2; TRBD1 matches at 8 bases. Unmatched junction bases numbered 5, after V lost 4 bases and J lost 7 bases. Germline-derived CDR1 and CDR2 are WNHNN and SYGVQD (reference sequence). The CDR3 covers 13 residues. The CDR3 nucleotides are TGCGCCAGCAGTGTGGACAGGGTGGTTGGCTACACCTTC. It encodes CASSVDRVVGYTF.

The chain couples TRBV5-1 to TRBJ1-4, with D tentatively TRBD1 (6 bases). From germline, CDR1 is SGHRS and CDR2 YFSETQ. Trimming cost V 3 bases and J 8 bases, with 20 bases left between them. This CDR3 is built from 16 residues. The CDR3 DNA follows: TGCGCCAGCAGCTCCAACGCGAGGGACACAGGGGAAAAACTGTTTTTT. Protein sequence: CASSSNARDTGEKLFF.

The chain employs TRBV10-2 and TRBJ2-5, with 7 bases lining up with TRBD2. The CDR3 runs 16 residues. The V segment lost 2 bases and the J segment 4 bases; nucleotides outside the gene matches: 10. The germline gives CDR1 WSHSY, CDR2 SAAADI. The CDR3 is CASSELRAGEGETQYF. DNA for the CDR3: TGCGCCAGCAGTGAGCTAAGGGCGGGAGAGGGAGAGACCCAGTACTTC.

This chain connects TRBV27 to TRBJ1-2, with no clear D. This CDR3 region has 14 residues. Trimming removed 0 bases at V and 0 bases at J, with 5 bases between. The germline CDR1 and CDR2 sequences are MNHEY and SMNVEV (reference sequence). The CDR3 DNA reads as TGTGCCAGCAGTTTATCCCCAACTAACTATGGCTACACCTTC. As protein: CASSLSPTNYGYTF.

The V and J genes are TRBV10-3 and TRBJ1-6; D perhaps matches TRBD1 (5 bases). V was pared by 0 bases and J by 7 bases, with 7 bases between. The CDR3 extends over 14 amino acids. Per germline, CDR1 ENHRY and CDR2 SYGVKD. The CDR3 loop is CAISESAGNSPLHF. CDR3 DNA sequence: TGTGCCATCAGTGAGTCGGCAGGGAATTCACCCCTCCACTTT.

A single count supports this clone. This chain joins TRBV7-6 and TRBJ2-5; D is perhaps TRBD1 (5 bases). Germline-derived CDR1 and CDR2 are SGHVS and FNYEAQ. V lost 4 bases and J lost 5, with 14 bases in between. The CDR3 runs to 14 residues. CDR3 DNA sequence: TGTGCCAGCAGCTGGAACGCAGGGTCGGAGACCCAGTACTTC. This encodes CASSWNAGSETQYF.

This clone turned up a few times. The V gene is TRBV11-2, the J gene TRBJ2-1; a weak D match, TRBD2 (6 bases). The CDR3 totals 14 residues. Germline V gene data show CDR1 as SGHAT and CDR2 as FQNNGV. V was trimmed by 6 bases and J by 10 bases, leaving 19 bases between them. The CDR3 reads CASSLLGGVEEQFF. The CDR3 nucleotides are TGTGCCAGCAGTTTATTGGGCGGGGTGGAGGAGCAGTTCTTC. The whole variable domain, remainder taken from reference TRBV11-2 and TRBJ2-1, is EAGVAQSPRYKIIEKRQSVAFWCNPISGHATLYWYQQILGQGPKLLIQFQNNGVVDDSQLPKDRFSAERLKGVDSTLKIQPAKLEDSAVYLCASSLLGGVEEQFFGPGTRLTVL.

The V and J genes are TRBV19 and TRBJ2-1; 9 bases are a match to TRBD1. The length of the CDR3 is 13 residues. V trimming: 4 bases; J trimming: 7 bases; junction bases outside the gene matches: 2. The V gene's germline CDR1 is LNHDA and CDR2 SQIVND (reference sequence). The DNA of the CDR3 is TGTGCCAGTAGTAGGGACAGGGAGAATGAGCAGTTCTTC. Its protein is CASSRDRENEQFF. Filled out from reference TRBV19 and TRBJ2-1, the complete variable domain reads DGGITQSPKYLFRKEGQNVTLSCEQNLNHDAMYWYRQDPGQGLRLIYYSQIVNDFQKGDIAEGYSVSREKKESFPLTVTSAQKNPTAFYLCASSRDRENEQFFGPGTRLTVL.